These 30 T cell receptor beta chains were sequenced from one sample in a study of regulatory T cells in long-lasting Graves disease. The authors built TCR beta libraries using iRepertoire HTBI primers and Arm-PCR of CDR3 regions. TCRdb ran MiXCR on the multiplex PCR reads and lists one entry per CDR3 protein. The sample carries over 200,000 distinct CDR3 sequences, roughly 18% recorded once. As to time point: newly diagnosed GD, antithyroid drugs for less than 3 months. TCR sequences were obtained from RNA taken from PBMCs. The sequencing here drew on peripheral blood mononuclear cells (PBMCs), taken at new diagnosis, from a patient treated with antithyroid drugs. The receptors were gathered from a female donor with Graves disease.

This clonotype was detected ten times or more. This chain uses TRBV7-2 with TRBJ1-1, with a weak D call TRBD1 (6 bases). The CDR3 totals 13 residues. Germline lookup yields CDR1 SGHTA and CDR2 FQGNSA. V dropped 5 bases and J dropped 4 bases, with 11 bases sitting between them. The CDR3: CASSQLGATEAFF. CDR3 coding DNA: TGTGCCAGCAGCCAGCTGGGGGCCACTGAAGCTTTCTTT.

This clonotype has at least ten counts. The chain employs TRBV10-3 and TRBJ2-7, with a weak D call TRBD2 (6 bases). The CDR3 covers 14 residues. Trimming took 6 bases from V and 5 from J, leaving 17 bases between them. Germline V gene lookup returns CDR1 ENHRY and CDR2 SYGVKD. CDR3 coding DNA: TGTGCCATCAGGGTTGGGCGGGATGCGGACGAGCAGTACTTC. Protein: CAIRVGRDADEQYF.

The chain recombines TRBV20-1 with TRBJ2-5; a weak D match, TRBD1 (6 bases). Trimming took 2 bases from V and 3 from J, leaving 16 bases between them. Per the germline V gene, CDR1 is DFQATT and CDR2 is SNEGSKA (reference sequence). The CDR3 has 15 residues. The CDR3 DNA is TGCAGTGCTAGACCCCAGGGGACACCCGAAGAGACCCAGTACTTC. Protein: CSARPQGTPEETQYF.

DNA of the CDR3: TGTGCCAGCGGGACGATCGGCGGTGGGCGCGATGAGCAGTTCTTC. Its translation: CASGTIGGGRDEQFF. V usage is TRBV5-4 and J usage is TRBJ2-1; D is possibly TRBD1 or TRBD2 (5 bases each). V was clipped by 7 bases and J by 8 bases, with 22 bases between them. Germline V gene lookup returns CDR1 SGHNT and CDR2 YYREEE (reference sequence). The CDR3 spans 15 residues. Supplemented by reference TRBV5-4 and TRBJ2-1, the full variable domain reads ETGVTQSPTHLIKTRGQQVTLRCSSQSGHNTVSWYQQALGQGPQFIFQYYREEENGRGNFPPRFSGLQFPNYSSELNVNALELDDSALYLCASGTIGGGRDEQFFGPGTRLTVL.

V is TRBV2 and J is TRBJ2-7, with 10 bases matching TRBD1. The J segment lost 4 bases and the V segment lost 3 bases, leaving 3 bases of the junction unmatched. The CDR3 totals 14 residues. Germline assignment: CDR1 SNHLY and CDR2 FYNNEI. This CDR3 is CASSEDRGIYEQYF. CDR3 nucleotide sequence: TGTGCCAGCAGTGAGGACAGGGGGATATACGAGCAGTACTTC.

This clonotype was observed many times. This sequence joins TRBV10-3 and TRBJ2-7, with 12 bases matching TRBD2. CDR3 length equals 15 residues. V was pared by 7 bases and J by 6 bases, with 10 bases of the junction left unmatched. Germline V gene sequence: CDR1 ENHRY, CDR2 SYGVKD. The CDR3 loop reads CAITQTSGSWSEQYF. The CDR3 DNA follows: TGTGCCATCACCCAGACTAGCGGGAGCTGGTCCGAGCAGTACTTC.

This clonotype was seen ten or more times. The chain employs TRBV27 and TRBJ2-1; maybe TRBD2 (5 bases). V lost 4 bases to trimming and J lost 3 bases, with 16 bases between them. This CDR3 has 16 amino acids. Germline V gives CDR1 MNHEY, CDR2 SMNVEV (reference sequence). CDR3 coding DNA: TGTGCCAGCAGTTCGTCGAGGGTAGCAATCTACAATGAGCAGTTCTTC. Translated, it gives CASSSSRVAIYNEQFF.

The sample holds one count of this clonotype. The chain combines TRBV6-2 or TRBV6-3 with TRBJ2-7; TRBD1 matches at 7 bases. CDR3 size: 16 residues. Germline V gives CDR1 MNHEY, CDR2 SVGEGT. J lost 7 bases, V lost 6 bases, and 18 bases had no gene match. CDR3 amino acids: CASRGNRGSNRREQYF. The CDR3 nucleotides read TGTGCCAGCAGGGGCAACAGGGGAAGTAACCGTCGGGAGCAGTACTTC.

This clonotype was picked up many times. The J gene is TRBJ2-5, the V gene TRBV10-1; either TRBD1 or TRBD2 may fit D (5 bases each). Trimming stripped 6 bases from V and 2 bases from J, with 10 bases between. The germline V gene encodes CDR1 WNHNN and CDR2 SYGVQD (reference sequence). This CDR3 region has 13 residues. The CDR3 sequence is CASREGPQETQYF. CDR3 DNA sequence: TGCGCCAGCAGAGAGGGGCCTCAAGAGACCCAGTACTTC.

Points on this clonotype: One end of the junction is discordant with germline, which a read error may explain. The genes are TRBV4-1 and TRBJ1-5; no clear D gene. The germline gives CDR1 MGHRA, CDR2 YSYEKL. The CDR3 is 13 residues long. This CDR3 reads CASSQGPDQPQHF. For the CDR3, the DNA is TGTGCCAGCAGCCAAGGCCCCGATCAGCCCCAGCATTTT.

This clonotype was seen a few times. The rearrangement joins TRBV7-3 to TRBJ1-1; D is uncertain. CDR3 size: 13 residues. Germline V gene data show CDR1 as SGHTA and CDR2 as FQGTGA. The V and J ends lost 2 bases and 3 bases respectively, with 7 bases between them. CDR3 sequence (DNA): TGTGCCAGCAGCTTAGCATGGTACACTGAAGCTTTCTTT. This sequence encodes CASSLAWYTEAFF.

This clonotype was seen repeatedly, ten times or more. The gene calls are TRBV7-2 and TRBJ1-2; no clear D gene. CDR3 size: 15 residues. Trimming removed 7 bases from V and 4 bases from J, with 19 bases in between. Per the germline V gene, CDR1 is SGHTA and CDR2 is FQGNSA. CDR3 loop: CASTTKLDGRYGYTF. The CDR3, as DNA: TGTGCCAGCACCACCAAACTCGACGGACGCTATGGCTACACCTTC.

Many counts were recorded for this clonotype. The genes are TRBV19 and TRBJ1-2; D perhaps matches TRBD1 (5 bases). Trimming removed 5 bases at V and 5 bases at J, with 18 bases between. Germline-derived CDR1 and CDR2 are LNHDA and SQIVND (reference sequence). The CDR3 is made up of 15 amino acids. The CDR3 nucleotides are TGTGCCAGTAGTCCCAATGGCAGGGATGGGTATGGCTACACCTTC. As protein: CASSPNGRDGYGYTF.

This clonotype has only a few counts. The CDR3 nucleotides are TGTGCCAGCAGCCCCTCGAGCTCCTACGAGCAGTACTTC. As protein: CASSPSSSYEQYF. V usage is TRBV7-3 and J usage is TRBJ2-7; D unresolved. CDR1 is SGHTA and CDR2 is FQGTGA in the germline V gene. CDR3 length: 13 amino acids. Trimming removed 5 bases at V and 0 bases at J, with 8 bases between.

This clonotype was recorded at least ten times. The J gene is TRBJ2-5, the V gene TRBV7-2; tentatively, D is TRBD1 or TRBD2 (5 bases each). V was cut by 5 bases and J by 0 bases, with 7 bases left in between. The CDR3 is 13 amino acids. The germline CDR1 and CDR2 sequences are SGHTA and FQGNSA. CDR3: CASSEGYQETQYF. The DNA for the CDR3 is TGTGCCAGCAGCGAGGGGTACCAAGAGACCCAGTACTTC.

A word on this clonotype: One base away lies a much larger clone, so this may be a sequencing read error. J is TRBJ2-3 and V is TRBV18, with D possibly being TRBD2 (5 bases). This CDR3 has 16 residues. CDR1 is KGHSH, CDR2 LQKENI, per germline. For the CDR3, the DNA is TGTGCCAACTCACCATTCAGCGGAGATAGCACAGATACGCAGTATTTT. It is translated as CANSPFSGDSTDTQYF.

This clonotype was seen repeatedly, ten times or more. This chain uses TRBV2 with TRBJ2-5; D gene uncertain. The germline gives CDR1 SNHLY, CDR2 FYNNEI. V gave up 8 bases and J gave up 1 base, with 11 bases separating them. There are 13 residues in the CDR3. For the CDR3, the DNA is TGTGCCAGCGCCAGGTCGCTCCAAGAGACCCAGTACTTC. Translating gives CASARSLQETQYF.

Remarks on this clonotype: This may come from a read error, since a much larger clone is one base off. The rearrangement uses TRBV19 and TRBJ2-2; D is undetermined. The CDR3 has 14 amino acids. V was clipped by 6 bases and J by 0 bases, with 8 bases between them. In germline, CDR1 is LNHDA, CDR2 SQIVND (reference sequence). CDR3 residues: CASRWRPNTGELFF. DNA of the CDR3: TGTGCCAGTAGGTGGCGGCCGAACACCGGGGAGCTGTTTTTT.

This clonotype has only a few counts. Just one base apart from a much larger clone, this may be a read error. This chain links TRBV24-1 with TRBJ2-3; 8 bases agree with TRBD2. The J call may be wrong; the DNA end is better matched by TRBJ2-1. There are 15 residues in the CDR3. Germline CDR1 KGHDR, CDR2 SFDVKD. The DNA of the CDR3 is TGTGCCACCAGTGATTTAAGGCGGGAGGCGGGTGAGCAGTTCTTC. This codes for CATSDLRREAGEQFF.

This clonotype was observed many times. V gene TRBV20-1 combines with J gene TRBJ2-7, with TRBD2 matching 7 bases. Trimming took 0 bases from V and 2 from J; bases not matched to a gene: 4. CDR1 DFQATT and CDR2 SNEGSKA come from the germline V gene (reference sequence). This CDR3 has 14 residues. CDR3 coding DNA: TGCAGTGCTAGAGAGGGGGGAGGGACCTACGAGCAGTACTTC. It is translated as CSAREGGGTYEQYF.

The table lists this clonotype with many counts. V gene TRBV28 combines with J gene TRBJ2-1, with 14 bases that match TRBD2. Germline V gene sequence: CDR1 MDHEN, CDR2 SYDVKM. This CDR3 spans 16 amino acids. Germline trimming cut 5 bases from V and 5 bases from J; bases unmatched to any gene: 5. The DNA of the CDR3 is TGTGCCAGCAGTGAGCGACTAGCGGGAGGGAACAATGAGCAGTTCTTC. Translation: CASSERLAGGNNEQFF.

This clonotype has a count of ten or more. The chain employs TRBV19 and TRBJ1-1, with TRBD1 as a possible D gene (6 bases). The CDR3 is 13 residues long. V was cut by 4 bases and J by 11 bases, with 17 bases left in between. Looked up from germline, CDR1 is LNHDA and CDR2 is SQIVND (reference sequence). Here the CDR3 reads CASSKQGFTSAFF. The DNA of the CDR3 is TGTGCCAGTAGTAAACAGGGATTTACGTCGGCTTTCTTT. Full variable domain (remainder filled in from reference TRBV19 and TRBJ1-1): DGGITQSPKYLFRKEGQNVTLSCEQNLNHDAMYWYRQDPGQGLRLIYYSQIVNDFQKGDIAEGYSVSREKKESFPLTVTSAQKNPTAFYLCASSKQGFTSAFFGQGTRLTVV.

In this sample, this clonotype turned up many times. This rearrangement joins TRBV24-1 to TRBJ2-7; tentative D call: TRBD1 (6 bases). The germline V gene encodes CDR1 KGHDR and CDR2 SFDVKD. The CDR3 is made up of 14 amino acids. With 2 bases removed from V and 5 bases from J, the gap between germline ends came to 12 bases. In DNA, the CDR3 is TGTGCCACCAGTGATTCCAGGGGTTCCCACGAGCAGTACTTC. It yields the protein CATSDSRGSHEQYF.

This clonotype was seen ten or more times. The CDR3 sequence: CASSLTTENTEAFF. The CDR3 coding sequence is TGTGCCAGCAGCCTCACGACGGAGAACACTGAAGCTTTCTTT. This chain uses TRBV6-1 with TRBJ1-1; D unresolved. This CDR3 is 14 amino acids long. From germline, CDR1 is MNHNS and CDR2 SASEGT. Trimming left V 6 bases short and J 1 base short, with 12 bases between.

This clonotype appeared many times. The chain links TRBV15 to TRBJ2-1; D not resolved. Germline CDR1 reads LNHNV; CDR2 reads YYDKDF (reference sequence). Trimming stripped 3 bases from V and 6 bases from J, with 9 bases between. The CDR3 contains 13 residues. CDR3 in DNA: TGTGCCACCAGCAGTCCGGGTCGCAATGAGCAGTTCTTC. Translation: CATSSPGRNEQFF.

Comment on this clonotype: A much larger clone lies one base from this, so it may be a read error. The rearrangement joins TRBV27 to TRBJ1-1; no definite D call. This CDR3 region has 15 residues. With 0 bases removed from V and 4 bases from J, the gap between germline ends came to 12 bases. Per germline, CDR1 MNHEY and CDR2 SMNVEV (reference sequence). CDR3 region: CASSLSQTVSTEAFF. The CDR3 region has the DNA TGTGCCAGCAGTTTATCCCAAACGGTGAGCACTGAAGCTTTCTTT.

The chain is built from TRBV5-6 and TRBJ1-4; D perhaps matches TRBD1 (5 bases). The CDR3 is 16 residues long. CDR1 and CDR2 from the germline V gene are SGHDT and YYEEEE. V was pared by 3 bases and J by 4 bases, with 16 bases between. CDR3: CASSSLGTGNNEKLFF. CDR3 bases: TGTGCCAGCAGCTCGCTTGGGACGGGGAATAATGAAAAACTGTTTTTT.

For this clonotype: The junction differs from germline at one of its ends, possibly a read error. V and J are TRBV6-5 and TRBJ2-3; no clear D gene. The germline gives CDR1 MNHEY, CDR2 SVGAGI. This CDR3 is built from 14 residues. Here the CDR3 reads CVSSLVGSTDTQYF. In DNA, the CDR3 is TGTGTCAGCAGTTTGGTGGGGAGCACAGATACGCAGTATTTT.

This clonotype has only a few counts. The chain employs TRBV6-5 and TRBJ2-3, with 12 bases that match TRBD2. The CDR3 contains 17 residues. J gave up 0 bases and V 4 bases, and 5 bases lay outside the gene matches. Per the germline V gene, CDR1 is MNHEY and CDR2 is SVGAGI. The CDR3 reads CASSSGTSGLSTDTQYF. CDR3 DNA sequence: TGTGCCAGCAGTTCGGGGACTAGCGGGCTAAGCACAGATACGCAGTATTTT.

This clonotype was counted many times. This sequence joins TRBV12-3 or TRBV12-4 and TRBJ1-2, with D tentatively TRBD1 (5 bases). V lost 6 bases to trimming and J lost 2 bases, with 10 bases between them. The CDR3 is made up of 13 amino acids. The CDR3 nucleotides are TGTGCCAGCAGATGGGACGGCAACTATGGCTACACCTTC. It codes for CASRWDGNYGYTF.